The clone carrying this T cell receptor beta chain was detected many times. Trimming shortened V by 5 bases and J by 2 bases, and 10 bases separated the two germline ends. This CDR3 is 14 amino acids long. TCRdb reprocessed the RT-PCR reads via MiXCR and lists one record per CDR3 protein. The data contain 650,000 to 800,000 distinct CDR3 sequences, 13% to 15% of them seen just once; the ten biggest clones take up 3.6%. This chain links TRBV12-3 or TRBV12-4 with TRBJ2-1, with a weak D call TRBD2 (5 bases). The sequencing sample was made of memory CD4+ T cells from blood. This clonotype originated in a female donor in good health, serving as a healthy control. In DNA form, the CDR3 reads TGTGCCAGCAGTGGACTCGCGACCTACAATGAGCAGTTCTTC. Residues: CASSGLATYNEQFF.